This TCR beta chain was recovered during a study of blood T cells in healthy people across ages. Using a J-beta primer mix together with a sample-barcoded 5' primer, a second PCR was run for roughly 7 to 11 cycles. A single record per CDR3 protein comes from TCRdb applying MiXCR to the 5' RACE reads. Of about 630,000 distinct CDR3 sequences listed, 20% to 25% are singletons. The ends lost 5 bases at V and 1 base at J; junction bases unmatched: 10. This CDR3 contains 18 residues. Germline values: CDR1 SEHNR, CDR2 FQNEAQ (reference sequence). Findings and caveats of the study: Strongly correlated with naive T cell percentage was TCR beta diversity.

About this clonotype itself: Its antigen is currently unknown.

This sequence was found in a man aged 70-80 years in good health. Material for sequencing was blood. This chain joins TRBV7-9 and TRBJ2-5, with 13 bases matching TRBD2. In DNA form, the CDR3 reads TGTGCCAGCAGCCCTGGGACTAGCGGGGTTCAAGTCCAAGAGACCCAGTACTTC. Its protein product is CASSPGTSGVQVQETQYF.